This T cell receptor (beta chain) was obtained from a study of T cells in Graves' hyperthyroidism and ophthalmopathy. Authors of the study amplified TCR beta CDR3 regions from RNA transcripts. The HTBI primer set drove a first-round RT-PCR of the TCR CDR3. A single record per CDR3 protein comes from TCRdb applying MiXCR to the multiplex PCR reads. This sample has approximately 610,000 distinct CDR3 sequences, with approximately 14% found just once. The CDR3 loop spans 11 amino acids. The V gene lost 6 bases and the J gene lost 2 bases, with 5 bases spanning the gap. Per germline, CDR1 MNHEY and CDR2 SVGEGT. This clonotype was seen at least ten times.

This receptor was taken from a middle-aged woman with Graves' ophthalmopathy. The specimen was blood. The V gene is TRBV6-2 or TRBV6-3, the J gene TRBJ2-7; D gene ambiguous. In nucleotides, the CDR3 is TGTGCCAGCAGCGACACCTACGAGCAGTACTTC. This encodes CASSDTYEQYF.